This note documents a single TCR beta chain sequence. Clones were read by immunoSEQ multiplex PCR, and TCRdb kept only the in-frame ones, dropping some. Of about 88,000 clones listed, over 90% are singletons. Deletions cut 0 bases from V and 0 bases from J, with 9 bases between. CDR3 length equals 16 residues. Germline V CDR1 and CDR2: SNHLY, FYNNEI. This record belongs to a study of technical replicates of blood from a few donors. The source material was T cells isolated from PBMCs. This sequence joins TRBV2 and TRBJ1-5, with a tentative D call TRBD1 (5 bases). This receptor was obtained from a human donor in good health. The chain's CDR3 is CASSEATAYSNQPQHF. The DNA of the CDR3 is TGTGCCAGCAGTGAAGCGACAGCTTATAGCAATCAGCCCCAGCATTTT.